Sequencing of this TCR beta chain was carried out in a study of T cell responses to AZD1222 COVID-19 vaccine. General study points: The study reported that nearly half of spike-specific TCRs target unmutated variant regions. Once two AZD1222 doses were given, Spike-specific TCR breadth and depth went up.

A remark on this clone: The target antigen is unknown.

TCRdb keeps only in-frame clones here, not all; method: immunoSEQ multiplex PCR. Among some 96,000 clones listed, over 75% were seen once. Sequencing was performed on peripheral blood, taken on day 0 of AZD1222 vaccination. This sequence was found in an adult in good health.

The CDR3 coding sequence is TGCGCCAGTACAGTCGGGGGGTCGTTGGATGAGCAGTTCTTC. It yields the protein CASTVGGSLDEQFF. This chain joins TRBV5-1 and TRBJ2-1; TRBD2 matches 7 bases. There are 14 residues in the CDR3. The trim removed 8 bases at V and 8 bases at J, leaving 13 bases unmatched. CDR1 and CDR2 (germline): SGHRS, YFSETQ. The full variable domain, completed using reference TRBV5-1 and TRBJ2-1, is KAGVTQTPRYLIKTRGQQVTLSCSPISGHRSVSWYQQTPGQGLQFLFEYFSETQRNKGNFPGRFSGRQFSNSRSEMNVSTLELGDSALYLCASTVGGSLDEQFFGPGTRLTVL.